What follows are 28 T cell receptor beta chains derived from one specimen sequenced in a study of CD8 T cells in Susac syndrome. Random-hexamer reverse transcription was applied to roughly 0.5 to 1 ug RNA. Via MiXCR, TCRdb re-called the immunoSEQ multiplex PCR reads, giving one row per CDR3 protein. The sample lists roughly 80,000 distinct CDR3 sequences; around nine tenths were seen once. The source material was CD8+ T cells from PBMCs. The receptors were gathered from a human donor with multiple sclerosis.

This clonotype has just one count. V and J are TRBV27 and TRBJ1-5, with D tentatively TRBD1 (5 bases). With 5 bases removed from V and 7 bases from J, the gap between germline ends came to 9 bases. The CDR3 extends over 12 amino acids. Looked up from germline, CDR1 is MNHEY and CDR2 is SMNVEV (reference sequence). CDR3 residues: CASSTGAQPQHF. The CDR3 nucleotides read TGTGCCAGCAGTACCGGGGCGCAGCCCCAGCATTTT.

This chain joins TRBV7-2 and TRBJ2-3; either TRBD1 or TRBD2 may fit D (6 bases each). Trimming shortened V by 0 bases and J by 0 bases, and 13 bases separated the two germline ends. Germline CDR1 reads SGHTA; CDR2 reads FQGNSA. The CDR3 runs 17 residues. The chain's CDR3 is CASSLAGGPLSTDTQYF. The CDR3 coding sequence is TGTGCCAGCAGCTTAGCGGGGGGCCCCCTTAGCACAGATACGCAGTATTTT.

The V and J genes are TRBV13 and TRBJ2-1; 9 positions match TRBD2. Trimming cost V 5 bases and J 9 bases; bases outside gene matches: 5. The CDR3 length is 13 residues. CDR1 PRHDT and CDR2 FYEKMQ come from the germline V gene (reference sequence). The CDR3 spells CASSKTLAGEQFF. Here the CDR3 DNA reads TGTGCCAGCAGCAAAACACTAGCGGGTGAGCAGTTCTTC.

The chain is built from TRBV24-1 and TRBJ2-1; 8 nucleotides align to TRBD2. From germline, CDR1 is KGHDR and CDR2 SFDVKD. V trimming: 2 bases; J trimming: 2 bases; junction bases outside the gene matches: 4. The CDR3 totals 16 residues. In DNA form, the CDR3 reads TGTGCCACCAGTGATTACGGGCGGGGGGCCTACAATGAGCAGTTCTTC. Protein: CATSDYGRGAYNEQFF.

This sequence joins TRBV5-4 and TRBJ2-3; 10 nucleotides line up with TRBD2. Germline CDR1 and CDR2: SGHNT and YYREEE (reference sequence). The CDR3 totals 17 residues. V shed 4 bases and J 4 bases; nucleotides not matched to a gene: 12. CDR3: CASSAEPSGSGADTQYF. In DNA, the CDR3 is TGTGCCAGCAGCGCTGAACCTAGCGGGAGTGGCGCAGATACGCAGTATTTT.

This clonotype was seen once. The rearrangement uses TRBV20-1 and TRBJ2-5; TRBD1 or TRBD2 may be the D gene (5 bases each). This CDR3 is built from 11 residues. Germline V gene data show CDR1 as DFQATT and CDR2 as SNEGSKA (reference sequence). Trimming cost V 5 bases and J 5 bases, with 9 bases left between them. The CDR3 nucleotides are TGCAGTGCTTGGTGGGGGGAGACCCAGTACTTC. Protein product: CSAWWGETQYF.

The rearrangement links TRBV28 to TRBJ2-3, with TRBD2 as a possible D gene (6 bases). Germline values: CDR1 MDHEN, CDR2 SYDVKM. The CDR3 is 16 residues long. V lost 2 bases and J lost 5, with 17 bases in between. In DNA, the CDR3 is TGTGCCAGCAGTTTAAATCGTCGAGCCGGGAGAGATACGCAGTATTTT. Amino acid sequence: CASSLNRRAGRDTQYF.

Sample share makes this clonotype medium-sized. V usage is TRBV7-8 and J usage is TRBJ2-7, with 9 bases fitting TRBD2. Per germline, CDR1 SGHVS and CDR2 FQNEAQ. With V trimmed by 5 bases and J by 2 bases, 7 bases remained unmatched. The CDR3 contains 15 residues. The CDR3 loop reads CASSDLAGYTYEQYF. The CDR3 DNA reads as TGTGCCAGCAGCGACCTAGCGGGATATACCTACGAGCAGTACTTC.

This clonotype was detected only once. The chain employs TRBV24-1 and TRBJ1-2; weak D call: TRBD1 (6 bases). Per germline, CDR1 KGHDR and CDR2 SFDVKD. Trimming took 4 bases from V and 3 from J, leaving 20 bases between them. The CDR3 sequence is 17 residues long. The CDR3 loop is CATSEHNTQGRDYGYTF. CDR3 sequence (DNA): TGTGCCACCAGTGAGCACAATACACAGGGTCGAGACTATGGCTACACCTTC.

This chain uses TRBV3-1 with TRBJ2-7, with D perhaps TRBD2 (5 bases). The ends were cut back, 6 bases at V and 7 bases at J, with 25 bases in the middle. The germline CDR1 and CDR2 sequences are LGHDT and YNNKEL (reference sequence). The CDR3 is 16 amino acids. CDR3 loop: CASSRQSGLLPTEQYF. The CDR3 DNA sequence: TGTGCCAGCAGTCGTCAATCCGGACTCCTACCTACGGAGCAGTACTTC.

This chain connects TRBV9 to TRBJ1-1; perhaps TRBD1 as D (5 bases). The CDR3 consists of 13 residues. Per germline, CDR1 SGDLS and CDR2 YYNGEE. The V gene lost 4 bases and the J gene lost 2 bases, with 9 bases spanning the gap. CDR3 protein: CASSIDSNTEAFF. The CDR3 DNA follows: TGTGCCAGCAGCATAGACAGCAACACTGAAGCTTTCTTT.

A single count supports this clonotype. This sequence joins TRBV20-1 and TRBJ2-7; D not certain. The germline V gene encodes CDR1 DFQATT and CDR2 SNEGSKA (reference sequence). The CDR3 covers 14 residues. Trimming left V 0 bases short and J 2 bases short, with 11 bases between. CDR3 sequence: CSARDPSAPYEQYF. The CDR3 DNA reads as TGCAGTGCTAGAGATCCTTCAGCCCCCTACGAGCAGTACTTC.

The chain employs TRBV24-1 and TRBJ2-1; 13 bases line up with TRBD2. The germline V gene encodes CDR1 KGHDR and CDR2 SFDVKD. The CDR3 is 18 amino acids. Trimming took 7 bases from V and 6 from J; bases not matched to a gene: 14. DNA for the CDR3: TGTGCCACCAGCGGACTAGCGGGAGTACACGGCGATGGCAATGAGCAGTTCTTC. Translated, it gives CATSGLAGVHGDGNEQFF.

This sequence joins TRBV2 and TRBJ2-6; 7 bases align to TRBD1. The V gene end was trimmed by 9 bases and the J gene end by 0 bases; junction bases not matched to a gene: 11. There are 17 residues in the CDR3. Germline CDR1 and CDR2: SNHLY and FYNNEI. CDR3 bases: TGTGCCAGTACAGGGGACCCCCTTCACTCTGGGGCCAACGTCCTGACTTTC. The encoded protein is CASTGDPLHSGANVLTF.

This clonotype was observed once. This chain joins TRBV15 and TRBJ2-3; 7 positions agree with TRBD2. The germline V gene has CDR1 LNHNV and CDR2 YYDKDF (reference sequence). Trimming cost V 0 bases and J 2 bases; bases outside gene matches: 8. The CDR3 contains 17 residues. The CDR3 coding sequence is TGTGCCACCAGCAGAGATCGTACGGGAGGAGCCACAGATACGCAGTATTTT. Translation: CATSRDRTGGATDTQYF.

This chain connects TRBV29-1 to TRBJ1-1; D call uncertain. Trimming pared 6 bases from V and 6 bases from J, leaving 14 bases between. Germline V gene lookup returns CDR1 SQVTM and CDR2 ANQGSEA. The CDR3 contains 12 residues. The DNA of the CDR3 is TGCAGCGTCCCGGATGGAGGGCCTGAAGCTTTCTTT. It translates to CSVPDGGPEAFF.

This chain links TRBV6-2 or TRBV6-3 with TRBJ1-1, with D perhaps TRBD1 (6 bases). This CDR3 is 14 amino acids long. V shed 2 bases and J shed 3 bases, with 10 bases lying between them. CDR1 and CDR2 from the germline V gene are MNHEY and SVGEGT. CDR3 nucleotides: TGTGCCAGCAGTTACCCAGGGGCCTACACTGAAGCTTTCTTT. Its protein product is CASSYPGAYTEAFF.

This chain links TRBV27 with TRBJ2-1; TRBD1 matches at 9 bases. Germline V CDR1 and CDR2: MNHEY, SMNVEV (reference sequence). The CDR3 runs 17 residues. After removal of 5 bases from V and 3 bases from J, the junction contained 11 bases not matched to a gene. The CDR3 bases are TGTGCCAGCAGTGTAGGTAATAACAGGGGGCTCTACAATGAGCAGTTCTTC. This sequence encodes CASSVGNNRGLYNEQFF.

This clonotype has a handful of counts. The CDR3 reads CASSPVKGALQETQYF. The CDR3 DNA sequence: TGCGCCAGCAGCCCAGTGAAGGGGGCCCTTCAAGAGACCCAGTACTTC. The V call is TRBV4-3, the J call TRBJ2-5; 7 bases are shared with TRBD1. Germline V gene sequence: CDR1 LGHNA, CDR2 YSLEER. V shed 4 bases and J 2 bases; nucleotides not matched to a gene: 10. The CDR3 extends over 16 amino acids.

V gene TRBV20-1 combines with J gene TRBJ2-5; 8 bases line up with TRBD1. Germline V gene data show CDR1 as DFQATT and CDR2 as SNEGSKA (reference sequence). After removal of 3 bases from V and 4 bases from J, the junction contained 4 bases not matched to a gene. CDR3 size: 13 residues. The CDR3 loop is CSASSGGVETQYF. Written as DNA, the CDR3 is TGCAGTGCTAGTTCAGGGGGCGTAGAGACCCAGTACTTC.

The genes are TRBV2 and TRBJ2-7; the D is unclear. CDR3 size: 13 residues. Germline-derived CDR1 and CDR2 are SNHLY and FYNNEI. The V gene lost 6 bases and the J gene lost 7 bases, with 16 bases spanning the gap. The CDR3 DNA is TGTGCCAGCAGCGAGGTGGTAGCCGGGGAGCAGTACTTC. Amino acids: CASSEVVAGEQYF.

The chain combines TRBV9 with TRBJ2-3, with 9 bases fitting TRBD1. V shed 3 bases and J 3 bases; nucleotides not matched to a gene: 5. The germline V gene encodes CDR1 SGDLS and CDR2 YYNGEE. The CDR3 extends over 15 amino acids. Here the CDR3 reads CASSEGTGLTDTQYF. The CDR3 DNA reads TGTGCCAGCAGCGAAGGGACAGGGTTGACAGATACGCAGTATTTT.

This clonotype appeared once. The chain employs TRBV20-1 and TRBJ1-2, with D perhaps TRBD1 (5 bases). The CDR3 extends over 13 amino acids. Looked up from germline, CDR1 is DFQATT and CDR2 is SNEGSKA (reference sequence). DNA of the CDR3: TGCAGCTTTTGGGGCAGGGCCCTAGGGGGCTACACCTTC. The encoded protein is CSFWGRALGGYTF.

V usage is TRBV24-1 and J usage is TRBJ1-5; D perhaps matches TRBD1 (5 bases). With 2 bases removed from V and 3 bases from J, the gap between germline ends came to 7 bases. Germline V gene sequence: CDR1 KGHDR, CDR2 SFDVKD. This CDR3 is built from 14 residues. CDR3 bases: TGTGCCACCAGTGATTCAGGGTACAATCAGCCCCAGCATTTT. This translates into CATSDSGYNQPQHF.

The J gene is TRBJ2-7, the V gene TRBV11-2, with TRBD1 identical over 7 bases. Germline-derived CDR1 and CDR2 are SGHAT and FQNNGV. V dropped 4 bases and J dropped 5; count of bases not matched to a gene: 8. This CDR3 has 14 amino acids. The CDR3 region has the DNA TGTGCCAGCAGCTCCCCGGGACAGTCCCACGAGCAGTACTTC. Residues: CASSSPGQSHEQYF.

The chain joins TRBV5-8 to TRBJ2-2, with TRBD1 matching over 10 bases. V gave up 1 base and J gave up 2 bases; unmatched junction bases: 8. In germline, CDR1 is SGHTS, CDR2 YDEGEE. The CDR3 totals 18 residues. The CDR3 here is CASSLRRDRGTNTGELFF. In nucleotides, the CDR3 is TGTGCCAGCAGCTTGAGGAGGGACAGGGGAACCAACACCGGGGAGCTGTTTTTT.

The chain has TRBV7-9 and TRBJ2-1; 7 bases agree with TRBD2. CDR1 and CDR2 (germline): SEHNR, FQNEAQ (reference sequence). The CDR3 loop spans 15 amino acids. Trimming at V came to 2 bases and at J to 7 bases, leaving 8 bases not matched to a gene. The CDR3 loop reads CASSLRLAVDNEQFF. The DNA of the CDR3 is TGTGCCAGCAGCTTAAGGCTAGCGGTTGATAATGAGCAGTTCTTC.

This chain joins TRBV30 and TRBJ2-3, with a weak D call TRBD1 (6 bases). V lost 2 bases to trimming and J lost 0 bases, with 15 bases between them. The CDR3 loop spans 16 amino acids. CDR1 is GTSNPN and CDR2 is SVGIG in the germline V gene (reference sequence). The CDR3 coding sequence is TGTGCCTGGAGTCCCCCCAGGGGAGTGAGCACAGATACGCAGTATTTT. It codes for CAWSPPRGVSTDTQYF.